Following are 3 T cell receptor beta chains from one sample sequenced in a study of response to subunit inactivated influenza vaccine. MiXCR, run by TCRdb on the RT-PCR reads, gives a single entry per CDR3 protein. The sample consists of hundreds of thousands of distinct CDR3 sequences, roughly 9.7% of them appearing once. The specimen comprised PBMCs from blood, sampled about 6 weeks after vaccination. These receptors were obtained from a man aged 45-65 years who received an inactivated influenza vaccine.

The table lists this clonotype with many counts. The V call is TRBV11-2, the J call TRBJ2-7; 10 nucleotides line up with TRBD2. Per the germline V gene, CDR1 is SGHAT and CDR2 is FQNNGV. There are 16 residues in the CDR3. V trimming: 1 base; J trimming: 0 bases; junction bases outside the gene matches: 3. For the CDR3, the DNA is TGTGCCAGCAGCTTAGTGAGCGGGAGGGGCTCCTACGAGCAGTACTTC. Translating it yields CASSLVSGRGSYEQYF.

This clonotype appeared a few times. The V call is TRBV4-3, the J call TRBJ2-7, with D tentatively TRBD2 (7 bases). The CDR3 is 15 residues long. CDR1 and CDR2 (germline): LGHNA, YSLEER. The ends were cut back, 4 bases at V and 3 bases at J, with 16 bases in the middle. The CDR3, as DNA: TGCGCCAGCAGCCCCGCTCCGGGGGGCGTCTACGAGCAGTACTTC. Encoded protein: CASSPAPGGVYEQYF.

This clonotype was counted a few times. This chain uses TRBV4-2 with TRBJ1-5; D perhaps matches TRBD1 (5 bases). In germline, CDR1 is LGHNA, CDR2 YNFKEQ. V lost 1 base and J 1 base, leaving 11 bases between the germline ends. The CDR3 sequence is 16 residues long. The CDR3 DNA reads as TGTGCCAGCAGCCAAGTTGGGGGTAGAAGCAATCAGCCCCAGCATTTT. It specifies CASSQVGGRSNQPQHF.